The clone carrying this T cell receptor (beta chain) was seen ten or more times. Its antigen is as yet unknown. Isolated per sample were at least 6 million PBMCs. PCR was performed a second time for roughly 7 to 11 cycles using a sample-barcoded 5' primer and a J-beta primer mix. Every cDNA molecule carried a tag from a template-switch adaptor bearing 12 random nucleotides. TCRdb analysed the 5' RACE reads with MiXCR anew, one entry per CDR3 protein. The sample lists about a million distinct CDR3 sequences; more than 30% were seen once. The germline V gene encodes CDR1 LGHDT and CDR2 YNNKEL (reference sequence). CDR3 length: 13 residues. Trimming shortened V by 0 bases and J by 4 bases, and 4 bases separated the two germline ends. This sample is part of a study of blood T cells in healthy people across ages. Study-wide results and caveats: Versus aged donors, long-lived donors had higher diversity and more naive CD4+ cells.

This receptor was identified in a young man in good health. Input material: blood. The rearrangement uses TRBV3-1 and TRBJ1-5; the D is unclear. CDR3 in DNA: TGTGCCAGCAGCCAAGATGTTAATCAGCCCCAGCATTTT. This sequence encodes CASSQDVNQPQHF.